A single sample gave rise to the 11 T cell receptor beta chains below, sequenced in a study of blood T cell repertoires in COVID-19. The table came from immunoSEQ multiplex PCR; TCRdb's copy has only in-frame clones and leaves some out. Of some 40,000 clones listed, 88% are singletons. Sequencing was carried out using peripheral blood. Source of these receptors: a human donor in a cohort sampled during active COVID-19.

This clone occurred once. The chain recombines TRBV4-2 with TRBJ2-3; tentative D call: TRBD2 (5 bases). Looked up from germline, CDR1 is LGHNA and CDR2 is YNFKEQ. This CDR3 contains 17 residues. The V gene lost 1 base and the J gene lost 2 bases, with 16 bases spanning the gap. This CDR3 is CASSQVEGRRSTDTQYF. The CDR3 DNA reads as TGTGCCAGCAGCCAAGTTGAGGGTCGGAGGTCCACAGATACGCAGTATTTT.

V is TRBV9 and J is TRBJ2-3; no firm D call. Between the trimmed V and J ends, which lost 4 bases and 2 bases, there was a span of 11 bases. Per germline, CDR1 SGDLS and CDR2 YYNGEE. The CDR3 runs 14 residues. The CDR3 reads CASSPPVATDTQYF. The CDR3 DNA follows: TGTGCCAGCAGCCCCCCGGTAGCCACAGATACGCAGTATTTT.

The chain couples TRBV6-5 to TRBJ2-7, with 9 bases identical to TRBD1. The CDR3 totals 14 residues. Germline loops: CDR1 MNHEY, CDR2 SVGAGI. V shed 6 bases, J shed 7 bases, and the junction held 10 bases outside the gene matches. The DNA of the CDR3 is TGTGCCAGCAGGACCGGGACAGGGTTATTAGAGCAGTACTTC. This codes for CASRTGTGLLEQYF.

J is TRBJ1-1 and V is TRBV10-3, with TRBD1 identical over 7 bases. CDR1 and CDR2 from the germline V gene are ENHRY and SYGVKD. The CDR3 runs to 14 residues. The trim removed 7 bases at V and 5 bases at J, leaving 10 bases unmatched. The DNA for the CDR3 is TGTGCCATCACGGCGACAGGGAGGTTAACTGAAGCTTTCTTT. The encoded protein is CAITATGRLTEAFF.

This chain's CDR3 is CASSIGGDEQYF. The CDR3 DNA follows: TGTGCCAGTAGTATAGGGGGGGACGAGCAGTACTTC. V is TRBV19 and J is TRBJ2-7, with D perhaps matching TRBD2 (6 bases). CDR1 and CDR2 (germline): LNHDA, SQIVND (reference sequence). There are 12 residues in the CDR3. The germline V and J ends were trimmed by 1 base and 5 bases, with 6 bases remaining between them.

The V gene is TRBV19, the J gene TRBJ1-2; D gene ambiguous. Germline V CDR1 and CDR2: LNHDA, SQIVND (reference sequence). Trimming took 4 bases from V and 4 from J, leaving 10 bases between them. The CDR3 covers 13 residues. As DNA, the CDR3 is TGTGCCAGTAGTAAAACAGTTCCCTATGGCTACACCTTC. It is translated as CASSKTVPYGYTF.

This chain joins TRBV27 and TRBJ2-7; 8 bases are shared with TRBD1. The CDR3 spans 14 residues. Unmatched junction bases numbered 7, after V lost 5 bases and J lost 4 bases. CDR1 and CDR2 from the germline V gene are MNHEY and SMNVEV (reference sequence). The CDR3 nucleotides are TGTGCCAGCAGTAAGACAGGGGCTCTGTACGAGCAGTACTTC. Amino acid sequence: CASSKTGALYEQYF.

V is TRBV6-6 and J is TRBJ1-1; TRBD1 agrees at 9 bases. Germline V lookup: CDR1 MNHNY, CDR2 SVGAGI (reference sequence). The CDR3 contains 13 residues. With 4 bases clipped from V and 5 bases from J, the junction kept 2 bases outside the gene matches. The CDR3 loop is CASSLQGATEAFF. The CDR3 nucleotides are TGTGCCAGCAGTTTACAGGGGGCGACTGAAGCTTTCTTT.

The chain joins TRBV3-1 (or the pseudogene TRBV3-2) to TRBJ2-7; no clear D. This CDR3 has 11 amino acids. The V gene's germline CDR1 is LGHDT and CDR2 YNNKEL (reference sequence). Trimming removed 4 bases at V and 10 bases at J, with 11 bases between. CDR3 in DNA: TGTGCCAGCAGCCTGAAGGAGTTCCAGTACTTC. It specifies CASSLKEFQYF.

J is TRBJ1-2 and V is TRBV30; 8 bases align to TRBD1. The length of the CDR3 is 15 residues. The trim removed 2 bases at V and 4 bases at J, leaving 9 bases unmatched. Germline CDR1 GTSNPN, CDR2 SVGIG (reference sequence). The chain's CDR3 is CAWSIDRGDRYGYTF. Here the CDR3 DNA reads TGTGCCTGGAGTATAGACAGGGGAGATCGCTATGGCTACACCTTC.

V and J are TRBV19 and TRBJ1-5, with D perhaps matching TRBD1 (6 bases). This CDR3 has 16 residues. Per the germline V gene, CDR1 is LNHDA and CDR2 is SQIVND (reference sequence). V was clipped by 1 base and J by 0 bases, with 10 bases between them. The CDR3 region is CASSIVGGHSNQPQHF. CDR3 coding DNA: TGTGCCAGTAGTATAGTGGGGGGGCATAGCAATCAGCCCCAGCATTTT.